Listed here are 21 T cell receptor beta chains from one sample, sequenced in a study of blood T cell repertoires in COVID-19. The table came from immunoSEQ multiplex PCR; TCRdb's copy has only in-frame clones and leaves some out. The data hold 200,000 to 300,000 clones, with around 86% observed a single time. Material for sequencing was peripheral blood. The receptor set was obtained from a woman aged 80 or older with COVID-19, enrolled during active disease.

This chain links TRBV5-1 with TRBJ2-1; 12 positions agree with TRBD1. V lost 4 bases, J lost 4 bases, and 6 bases stayed unmatched. The germline gives CDR1 SGHRS, CDR2 YFSETQ. The CDR3 is 16 amino acids. The CDR3 DNA reads as TGCGCCAGCAGCAAATCGGGACAGGGGGCGTACAATGAGCAGTTCTTC. It is translated as CASSKSGQGAYNEQFF.

The chain couples TRBV7-2 to TRBJ1-1, with a tentative D call TRBD1 (6 bases). V was shortened by 0 bases and J by 4 bases, with 9 bases between the two germline ends. CDR1 is SGHTA, CDR2 FQGNSA, per germline. The CDR3 loop spans 14 amino acids. CDR3: CASSLAGTSTEAFF. In nucleotides, the CDR3 is TGTGCCAGCAGCTTAGCGGGGACATCCACTGAAGCTTTCTTT.

The chain carries TRBV21-1 and TRBJ1-2; the D segment call TRBD1 is taken from the table without a DNA check. TRBV21-1 is a pseudogene segment. This CDR3 has 16 residues. The CDR3 DNA sequence: TGTGCCAGCAGCAAAGCCCAGGGCTCGATGGGCTATGGCTACACCTTC. Translation gives CASSKAQGSMGYGYTF.

The rearrangement joins TRBV19 to TRBJ1-6, with 7 bases that match TRBD1. V lost 5 bases, J lost 0 bases, and 7 bases stayed unmatched. This CDR3 is built from 17 residues. Germline V gene data show CDR1 as LNHDA and CDR2 as SQIVND (reference sequence). The CDR3 bases are TGTGCCAGTAGTCCCTCGACAGGGAGCTCCTATAATTCACCCCTCCACTTT. Amino acids: CASSPSTGSSYNSPLHF.

The chain couples TRBV9 to TRBJ2-3; possibly TRBD2 for D (6 bases). The CDR3 length is 15 residues. In germline, CDR1 is SGDLS, CDR2 YYNGEE. V lost 4 bases to trimming and J lost 1 base, with 13 bases between them. The CDR3, as DNA: TGTGCCAGCAGCCCGCGGGGTAGCGGCACAGATACGCAGTATTTT. Its protein product is CASSPRGSGTDTQYF.

The chain has TRBV19 and TRBJ1-1, with D possibly matching TRBD1 (6 bases). The CDR3 extends over 13 amino acids. Germline CDR1 and CDR2: LNHDA and SQIVND (reference sequence). The V end was cut by 5 bases, the J end by 5 bases, with 12 bases between. CDR3 residues: CASSDRWGTEAFF. DNA of the CDR3: TGTGCCAGTAGTGACAGGTGGGGGACTGAAGCTTTCTTT.

The V gene is TRBV15, the J gene TRBJ1-5; 7 bases align to TRBD1. Germline lookup yields CDR1 LNHNV and CDR2 YYDKDF (reference sequence). CDR3 length: 16 amino acids. After removal of 3 bases from V and 4 bases from J, the junction contained 9 bases not matched to a gene. CDR3: CATSSGGTVPNQPQHF. The DNA for the CDR3 is TGTGCCACCAGCAGTGGAGGGACAGTCCCTAATCAGCCCCAGCATTTT.

This clone came up once. The chain joins TRBV7-9 to TRBJ2-3; TRBD2 matches 7 bases. The CDR3 is made up of 14 amino acids. Germline-derived CDR1 and CDR2 are SEHNR and FQNEAQ (reference sequence). J was trimmed by 7 bases and V by 1 base; bases with no gene match: 5. The DNA of the CDR3 is TGTGCCAGCAGCTTAGTGGGGGAGGGAAATACGCAGTATTTT. Protein sequence: CASSLVGEGNTQYF. The full variable domain, its missing parts supplied by reference TRBV7-9 and TRBJ2-3, is DTGVSQNPRHKITKRGQNVTFRCDPISEHNRLYWYRQTLGQGPEFLTYFQNEAQLEKSRLLSDRFSAERPKGSFSTLEIQRTEQGDSAMYLCASSLVGEGNTQYFGPGTRLTVL.

The chain couples TRBV7-9 to TRBJ2-7, with unresolved D. This CDR3 contains 12 residues. From germline, CDR1 is SEHNR and CDR2 FQNEAQ (reference sequence). CDR3 DNA: TGTGCCAGCAGCTTAGACGCGAAGCGACCTTCAGTC. Encoded protein: CASSLDAKRPSV.

The chain employs TRBV4-2 and TRBJ2-4; 14 nucleotides agree with TRBD2. Germline assignment: CDR1 LGHNA and CDR2 YNFKEQ. The trim removed 0 bases at V and 1 base at J, leaving 17 bases unmatched. The CDR3 covers 23 residues. The CDR3 reads CASSQEKGGPGLAGASAKNIQYF. Here the CDR3 DNA reads TGTGCCAGCAGCCAAGAAAAGGGGGGGCCGGGACTAGCGGGGGCGAGTGCCAAAAACATTCAGTACTTC.

The V call is TRBV5-6, the J call TRBJ1-3; D ambiguous. The V gene lost 0 bases and the J gene lost 0 bases, with 10 bases spanning the gap. Germline V gene lookup returns CDR1 SGHDT and CDR2 YYEEEE. The CDR3 is 16 amino acids. CDR3 coding DNA: TGTGCCAGCAGCTTGGGACAAATTCTCTCTGGAAACACCATATATTTT. Encoded protein: CASSLGQILSGNTIYF.

This clone came up once. V gene TRBV6-1 combines with J gene TRBJ1-5; weak D call: TRBD1 (5 bases). The CDR3 covers 17 residues. Germline lookup yields CDR1 MNHNS and CDR2 SASEGT. The ends were cut back, 2 bases at V and 3 bases at J, with 17 bases in the middle. The CDR3 coding sequence is TGTGCCAGCAGTGAAACCCTGTTGGCAGGGAACAATCAGCCCCAGCATTTT. Protein: CASSETLLAGNNQPQHF.

The genes are TRBV7-2 and TRBJ2-3, with 7 bases fitting TRBD2. The germline CDR1 and CDR2 sequences are SGHTA and FQGNSA. Unmatched junction bases numbered 4, after V lost 4 bases and J lost 0 bases. CDR3 size: 15 residues. The CDR3 bases are TGTGCCAGCAGCTCTAGCGGCCTTAGCACAGATACGCAGTATTTT. Translating gives CASSSSGLSTDTQYF. The whole variable domain, remainder taken from reference TRBV7-2 and TRBJ2-3, is GAGVSQSPSNKVTEKGKDVELRCDPISGHTALYWYRQSLGQGLEFLIYFQGNSAPDKSGLPSDRFSAERTGGSVSTLTIQRTQQEDSAVYLCASSSSGLSTDTQYFGPGTRLTVL.

J is TRBJ2-5 and V is TRBV11-1; no clear D. The CDR3 covers 14 residues. Germline V gives CDR1 SGHAT, CDR2 FQDESV (reference sequence). V was clipped by 5 bases and J by 4 bases, with 14 bases between them. The CDR3 DNA is TGTGCCAGCAGCCTCAACAGTTATGGAGAGACCCAGTACTTC. Residues: CASSLNSYGETQYF.

In this sample, this clone turned up a few times. The rearrangement uses TRBV5-5 and TRBJ1-1, with D uncertain. The germline V gene encodes CDR1 SGHKS and CDR2 YYEKEE (reference sequence). There are 13 residues in the CDR3. Trimming left V 4 bases short and J 2 bases short, with 9 bases between. CDR3 sequence: CASSQLSNTEAFF. DNA of the CDR3: TGTGCCAGCAGCCAATTGAGCAACACTGAAGCTTTCTTT.

V is TRBV30 and J is TRBJ2-1; perhaps TRBD2 as D (6 bases). The CDR3 sequence is 14 residues long. V lost 5 bases and J lost 9, with 20 bases in between. Germline CDR1 reads GTSNPN; CDR2 reads SVGIG (reference sequence). CDR3 coding DNA: TGTGCCTGGGCTCGGGGACTGCAGTCGGGTGAGCAGTTCTTC. It codes for CAWARGLQSGEQFF.

J is TRBJ2-1 and V is TRBV24-1; perhaps TRBD1 as D (6 bases). CDR3 size: 21 residues. Germline CDR1 is KGHDR and CDR2 is SFDVKD. V was shortened by 2 bases and J by 9 bases, with 34 bases between the two germline ends. The CDR3 sequence: CATSDSQGRGVAEGHPSEQFF. DNA for the CDR3: TGTGCCACCAGTGATTCTCAGGGGAGAGGGGTAGCAGAGGGACACCCCAGTGAGCAGTTCTTC.

The sample holds one count of this clone. V and J are TRBV7-6 and TRBJ2-1, with 12 bases aligning to TRBD2. V lost 6 bases and J lost 5; bases outside the gene matches: 5. Germline V gene lookup returns CDR1 SGHVS and CDR2 FNYEAQ. The CDR3 consists of 15 residues. The CDR3 DNA reads as TGTGCCAGCAGTCGGAGACTAGCGGGGGACAATGAGCAGTTCTTC. Translation gives CASSRRLAGDNEQFF.

J is TRBJ1-3 and V is TRBV9, with TRBD1 identical over 9 bases. The length of the CDR3 is 16 residues. Germline V CDR1 and CDR2: SGDLS, YYNGEE. Losses at the gene ends were 0 bases for V and 2 bases for J; bases not matched to a gene: 3. This chain's CDR3 is CASSVGGTGTGNTIYF. The CDR3 DNA sequence: TGTGCCAGCAGCGTAGGGGGGACAGGGACTGGAAACACCATATATTTT.

This clone was seen only a few times. V usage is TRBV11-2 and J usage is TRBJ1-3; unclear D gene. The V gene's germline CDR1 is SGHAT and CDR2 FQNNGV. The V and J ends lost 5 bases and 0 bases respectively, with 11 bases between them. The CDR3 has 15 residues. The CDR3 here is CASSPRWSSGNTIYF. The CDR3 coding sequence is TGTGCCAGCAGCCCTCGTTGGAGCTCTGGAAACACCATATATTTT.

The genes are TRBV11-1 and TRBJ1-1, with D uncertain. The CDR3 loop spans 13 amino acids. V was trimmed by 4 bases and J by 0 bases, leaving 6 bases between them. The germline CDR1 and CDR2 sequences are SGHAT and FQDESV (reference sequence). CDR3 DNA: TGTGCCAGCAGCTATGAGATGAACACTGAAGCTTTCTTT. Amino acid sequence: CASSYEMNTEAFF.